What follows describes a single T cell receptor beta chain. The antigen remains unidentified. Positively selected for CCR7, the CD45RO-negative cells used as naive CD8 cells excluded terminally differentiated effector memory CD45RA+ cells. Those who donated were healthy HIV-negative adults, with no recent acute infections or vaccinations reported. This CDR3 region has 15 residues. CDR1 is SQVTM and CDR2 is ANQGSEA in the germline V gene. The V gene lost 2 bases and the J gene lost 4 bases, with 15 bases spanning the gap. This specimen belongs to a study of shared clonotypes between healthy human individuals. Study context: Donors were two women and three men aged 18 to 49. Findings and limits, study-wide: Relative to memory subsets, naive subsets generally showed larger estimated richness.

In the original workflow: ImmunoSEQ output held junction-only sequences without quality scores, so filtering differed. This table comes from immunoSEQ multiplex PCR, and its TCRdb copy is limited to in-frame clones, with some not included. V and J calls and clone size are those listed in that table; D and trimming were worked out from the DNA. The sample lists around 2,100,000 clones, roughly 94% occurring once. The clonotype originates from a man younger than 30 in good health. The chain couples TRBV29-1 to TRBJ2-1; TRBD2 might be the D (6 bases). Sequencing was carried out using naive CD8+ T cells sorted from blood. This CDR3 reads CSVESPLTSYNEQFF. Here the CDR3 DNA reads TGCAGCGTTGAATCCCCCTTGACTAGTTACAATGAGCAGTTCTTC.